Listed below are T cell receptor beta chains from one sample, sequenced in a study of T cells in Graves' hyperthyroidism and ophthalmopathy. MiXCR, run by TCRdb on the multiplex PCR reads, gives a single entry per CDR3 protein. The sample records under 300,000 distinct CDR3 sequences, about 14% being singletons. Sequencing input: blood. The receptor source for this set is a woman in her twenties or thirties with Graves' hyperthyroidism that later progressed to Graves' ophthalmopathy. Each CDR3 is given with its conserved first and last residue. Fields, in order: J gene, D gene, clone size, V gene, CDR3 protein, CDR3 DNA. The D gene is left open where the match is weak. Clone size is stated in some rows and not others, as once, few, many or a class when expanded.

TRBJ2-1,.,many,TRBV24-1,CATSTQGLEQFF,TGTGCCACCTCTACTCAGGGCCTTGAGCAGTTCTTC
TRBJ1-3,.,.,TRBV9,CASKGGSGNTIYF,TGTGCCAGCAAAGGAGGATCTGGAAACACCATATATTTT
TRBJ2-1,TRBD2,few,TRBV19,CASSKGLAVIKTRSSYNEQFF,TGTGCCAGTAGTAAGGGACTAGCGGTGATTAAAACGAGGAGCTCCTACAATGAGCAGTTCTTC
TRBJ2-1,.,.,TRBV2,CASKKEGRSSYNEQFF,TGTGCCAGCAAAAAAGAGGGGCGCAGCTCCTACAATGAGCAGTTCTTC
TRBJ1-5,TRBD1,few,TRBV6-1,CASSQGADQPQHF,TGTGCCAGCAGCCAGGGGGCTGATCAGCCCCAGCATTTT
TRBJ2-3,.,many,TRBV7-9,CASSGALVTDTQYF,TGTGCCAGCAGTGGGGCGCTTGTCACAGATACGCAGTATTTT
TRBJ2-7,TRBD1,.,TRBV9,CASSPRGTPKYEQYF,TGTGCCAGCAGCCCCAGGGGGACACCGAAGTACGAGCAGTACTTC
TRBJ2-7,.,many,TRBV6-1,CASSGQDLPYEQYF,TGTGCCAGCAGTGGCCAGGATCTTCCCTACGAGCAGTACTTC
TRBJ2-7,.,many,TRBV28,CASQGPAYEQYF,TGTGCCAGTCAGGGGCCCGCCTACGAGCAGTACTTC
TRBJ2-4,.,many,TRBV6-2/TRBV6-3,CASSSAENIQYF,TGTGCCAGCAGTTCAGCTGAAAACATTCAGTACTTC
TRBJ1-1,.,many,TRBV30,CAWSYEGGTEAFF,TGTGCCTGGAGTTATGAGGGGGGGACTGAAGCTTTCTTT
TRBJ2-5,TRBD1,many,TRBV12-3/TRBV12-4,CATRAGGMGTQYF,TGTGCCACCCGCGCAGGGGGCATGGGGACCCAGTACTTC
TRBJ2-5,TRBD2,.,TRBV7-9,CASSLRTSGSLGEAQHF,TGTGCCAGCAGCTTGAGGACTAGCGGGAGCTTGGGAGAGGCCCAGCACTTC
TRBJ1-1,.,.,TRBV20-1,CSASQLAVTEAFF,TGCAGTGCTAGTCAGCTGGCGGTGACTGAAGCTTTCTTT
TRBJ2-5,TRBD2,few,TRBV27,CASSLVSSGKTQYF,TGTGCCAGCAGTTTGGTGTCTAGCGGAAAGACCCAGTACTTC
TRBJ2-1,.,many,TRBV5-8,CASSSLPAVRNEQFF,TGTGCCAGCAGCTCCCTCCCAGCAGTACGCAATGAGCAGTTCTTC
TRBJ1-2,.,.,TRBV7-2,CASGDYGYTF,TGTGCCAGCGGAGACTATGGCTACACCTTC
TRBJ2-1,.,many,TRBV6-1,CASKVNSGRSYNEQFF,TGTGCCAGTAAAGTTAATAGCGGCCGCTCCTACAATGAGCAGTTCTTC
TRBJ1-1,.,many,TRBV20-1,CSARDRKGEGTEAFF,TGCAGTGCTAGAGATAGGAAAGGGGAGGGGACTGAAGCTTTCTTT
TRBJ2-3,.,many,TRBV10-3,CAISGQSTDTQYF,TGTGCCATCAGCGGACAGAGCACAGATACGCAGTATTTT
TRBJ2-7,.,few,TRBV4-3,CASSQGGGAFYEQYF,TGCGCCAGCAGCCAGGGTGGGGGGGCGTTTTACGAGCAGTACTTC
TRBJ2-7,TRBD1,.,TRBV6-1,CASSGPGQKYEQYF,TGTGCCAGCAGTGGGCCGGGACAGAAATACGAGCAGTACTTC
TRBJ2-5,TRBD2,many,TRBV20-1,CSAPGGSGNPYQETQYF,TGCAGTGCCCCAGGTGGTAGCGGGAACCCGTACCAAGAGACCCAGTACTTC
TRBJ2-2,TRBD2,.,TRBV24-1,CATSDPRLADNTGELFF,TGTGCCACCAGTGACCCAAGACTAGCCGATAACACCGGGGAGCTGTTTTTT
TRBJ2-1,.,.,TRBV5-5,CASNPFATSPTLSSYNEQFF,TGTGCCAGCAATCCCTTTGCAACTAGCCCAACACTAAGCTCCTACAATGAGCAGTTCTTC
TRBJ1-1,.,many,TRBV6-2/TRBV6-3,CASSFGMNTEAFF,TGTGCCAGCAGTTTCGGGATGAACACTGAAGCTTTCTTT
TRBJ2-1,.,many,TRBV20-1,CSAREDIVEQFF,TGCAGTGCTAGAGAGGATATAGTTGAGCAGTTCTTC
TRBJ2-7,.,.,TRBV4-1,CASSVIRGEQYF,TGCGCCAGCAGCGTTATAAGGGGCGAGCAGTACTTC
TRBJ2-7,TRBD2,many,TRBV7-9,CASSLGTSGPSSYEQYF,TGTGCCAGCAGCCTAGGGACTAGCGGTCCGAGCTCCTACGAGCAGTACTTC
TRBJ2-4,.,few,TRBV7-3,CASSPSRELVNIQYF,TGTGCCAGCAGCCCATCCCGGGAGCTGGTAAACATTCAGTACTTC
TRBJ2-1,.,many,TRBV20-1,CSAREMGRDPYNEQFF,TGCAGTGCTAGAGAGATGGGCAGGGACCCCTACAATGAGCAGTTCTTC
TRBJ1-1,.,.,TRBV5-1,CASSLATGMNTEAFF,TGCGCCAGCAGCTTGGCGACAGGTATGAACACTGAAGCTTTCTTT
TRBJ1-6,.,many,TRBV7-2,CASRPGAVDSPLHF,TGTGCCAGCAGACCGGGGGCGGTGGATTCACCCCTCCACTTT
TRBJ2-2,TRBD2,.,TRBV2,CASSDADGGLARTGELFF,TGTGCCAGCAGTGATGCTGATGGGGGACTAGCGCGAACCGGGGAGCTGTTTTTT
TRBJ1-5,.,few,TRBV6-1,CASGWPQHF,TGTGCCAGCGGCTGGCCCCAGCATTTT
TRBJ2-1,.,.,TRBV28,CASTLVGASGGQFF,TGTGCCAGTACGCTAGTGGGAGCCTCCGGTGGGCAGTTCTTC
TRBJ1-6,.,many,TRBV6-6,CASSYSTEPLHF,TGTGCCAGCAGTTACTCCACCGAACCCCTCCACTTT
TRBJ1-2,.,few,TRBV5-1,CASSDGTDLWGYTF,TGCGCCAGCAGCGACGGGACGGACCTATGGGGCTACACCTTC
TRBJ2-7,TRBD1,many,TRBV28,CASKITGDAYEQYF,TGTGCCAGCAAAATCACAGGGGATGCGTACGAGCAGTACTTC
TRBJ1-6,.,.,TRBV27,CASSLKRNSPLHF,TGTGCCAGCAGTTTGAAGCGTAATTCACCCCTCCACTTT
TRBJ1-5,.,many,TRBV19,CASKVSNQPQHF,TGTGCCAGTAAGGTGAGCAATCAGCCCCAGCATTTT
TRBJ2-5,TRBD2,.,TRBV2,CASSPPGGGPGETQYF,TGTGCCAGCAGCCCACCGGGGGGAGGGCCCGGAGAGACCCAGTACTTC
TRBJ1-2,.,many,TRBV7-9,CASSSKAGSGYTF,TGTGCCAGCAGCTCTAAGGCGGGATCTGGCTACACCTTC
TRBJ2-1,TRBD2,many,TRBV27,CASSPTGTSGRLSEQFF,TGTGCCAGCAGTCCGACTGGGACTAGCGGGAGATTGAGTGAGCAGTTCTTC
TRBJ2-7,TRBD1,many,TRBV19,CASSASTGNSYEQYF,TGTGCCAGTAGTGCCTCGACAGGGAATTCCTACGAGCAGTACTTC
TRBJ1-1,.,.,TRBV4-3,CASSQDMARSSTEAFF,TGCGCCAGCAGCCAAGATATGGCACGGAGTAGCACTGAAGCTTTCTTT
TRBJ1-5,.,many,TRBV12-3/TRBV12-4,CASLERIDNQPQHF,TGTGCCAGCCTAGAGAGGATCGACAATCAGCCCCAGCATTTT
TRBJ1-5,.,many,TRBV30,CAWSVPRGNQPQHF,TGTGCCTGGAGTGTACCCAGGGGCAATCAGCCCCAGCATTTT